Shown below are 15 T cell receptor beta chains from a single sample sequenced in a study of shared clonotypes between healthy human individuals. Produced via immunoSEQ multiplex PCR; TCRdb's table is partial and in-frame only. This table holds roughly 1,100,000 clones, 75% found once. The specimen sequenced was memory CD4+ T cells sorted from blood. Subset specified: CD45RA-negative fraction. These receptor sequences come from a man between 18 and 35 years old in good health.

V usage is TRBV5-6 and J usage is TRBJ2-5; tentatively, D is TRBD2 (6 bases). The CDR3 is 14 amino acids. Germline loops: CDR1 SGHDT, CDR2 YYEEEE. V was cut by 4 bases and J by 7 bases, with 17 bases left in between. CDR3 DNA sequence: TGTGCCAGCAGCGGTGGCCGGCAGGAGGGGACCCAGTACTTC. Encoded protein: CASSGGRQEGTQYF.

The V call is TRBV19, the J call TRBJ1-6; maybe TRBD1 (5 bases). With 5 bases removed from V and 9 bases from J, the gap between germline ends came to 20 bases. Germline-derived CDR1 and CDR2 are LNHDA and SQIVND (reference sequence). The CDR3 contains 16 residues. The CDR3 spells CASSSTGTSAISPLHF. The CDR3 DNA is TGTGCCAGTAGTTCTACGGGGACCTCGGCCATTTCACCCCTCCACTTT.

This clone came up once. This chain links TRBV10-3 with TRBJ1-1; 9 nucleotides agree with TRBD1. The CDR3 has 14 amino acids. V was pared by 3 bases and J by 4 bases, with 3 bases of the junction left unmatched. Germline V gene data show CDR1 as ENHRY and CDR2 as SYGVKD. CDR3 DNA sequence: TGTGCCATCAGTGACGTGACAGGGGGCACTGAAGCTTTCTTT. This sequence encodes CAISDVTGGTEAFF.

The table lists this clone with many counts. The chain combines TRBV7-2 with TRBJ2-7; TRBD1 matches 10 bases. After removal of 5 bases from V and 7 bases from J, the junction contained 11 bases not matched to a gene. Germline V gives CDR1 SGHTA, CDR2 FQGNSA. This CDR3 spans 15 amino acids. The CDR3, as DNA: TGTGCCAGCAGCCGCCCCGGGACAGGGGTTCGGGAGCAGTACTTC. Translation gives CASSRPGTGVREQYF.

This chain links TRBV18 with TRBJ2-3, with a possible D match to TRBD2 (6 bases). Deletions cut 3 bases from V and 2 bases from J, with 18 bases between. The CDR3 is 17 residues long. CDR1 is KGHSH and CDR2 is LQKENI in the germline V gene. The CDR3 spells CASSPMGLAQPTDTQYF. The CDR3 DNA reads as TGTGCCAGCTCACCTATGGGGCTAGCGCAACCCACAGATACGCAGTATTTT.

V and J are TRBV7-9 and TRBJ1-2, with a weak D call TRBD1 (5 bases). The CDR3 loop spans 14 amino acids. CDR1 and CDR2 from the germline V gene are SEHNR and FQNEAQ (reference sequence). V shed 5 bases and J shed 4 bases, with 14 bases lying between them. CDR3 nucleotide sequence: TGTGCCAGCAGCCGAGGGGATTCGATCTATGGCTACACCTTC. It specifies CASSRGDSIYGYTF.

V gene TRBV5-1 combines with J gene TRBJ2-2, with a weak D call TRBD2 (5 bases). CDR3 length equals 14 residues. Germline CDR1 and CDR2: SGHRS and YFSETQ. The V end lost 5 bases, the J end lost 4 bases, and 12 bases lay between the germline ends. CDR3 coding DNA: TGCGCCAGCAGGTTCGGGGTCGGCACCGGGGAGCTGTTTTTT. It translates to CASRFGVGTGELFF.

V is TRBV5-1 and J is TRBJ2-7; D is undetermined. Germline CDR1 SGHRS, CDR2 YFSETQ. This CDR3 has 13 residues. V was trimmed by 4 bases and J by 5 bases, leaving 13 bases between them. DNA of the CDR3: TGCGCCAGCAGCATCCACCAGGAGAACGAGCAGTACTTC. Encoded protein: CASSIHQENEQYF.

The CDR3 DNA reads as TGTGCCAGCAGTCCGGGACAGGGGCGAACAGATACGCAGTATTTT. Its translation: CASSPGQGRTDTQYF. The V and J genes are TRBV6-5 and TRBJ2-3, with 10 bases that match TRBD1. The CDR3 contains 15 residues. Germline values: CDR1 MNHEY, CDR2 SVGAGI. The ends lost 5 bases at V and 3 bases at J; junction bases unmatched: 5.

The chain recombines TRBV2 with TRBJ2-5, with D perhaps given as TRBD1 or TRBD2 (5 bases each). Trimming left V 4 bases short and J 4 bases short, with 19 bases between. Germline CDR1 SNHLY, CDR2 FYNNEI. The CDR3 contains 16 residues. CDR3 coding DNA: TGTGCCAGCAGTGGGGTTTGGCAGGGAGTCGGAGAGACCCAGTACTTC. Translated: CASSGVWQGVGETQYF. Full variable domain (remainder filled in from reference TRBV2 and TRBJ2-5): EPEVTQTPSHQVTQMGQEVILRCVPISNHLYFYWYRQILGQKVEFLVSFYNNEISEKSEIFDDQFSVERPDGSNFTLKIRSTKLEDSAMYFCASSGVWQGVGETQYFGPGTRLLVL.

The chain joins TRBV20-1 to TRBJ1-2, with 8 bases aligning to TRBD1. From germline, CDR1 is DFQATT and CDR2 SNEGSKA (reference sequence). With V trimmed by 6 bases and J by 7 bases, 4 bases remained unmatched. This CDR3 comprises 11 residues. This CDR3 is CSAQDRAGYTF. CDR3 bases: TGCAGTGCCCAGGACAGGGCTGGCTACACCTTC.

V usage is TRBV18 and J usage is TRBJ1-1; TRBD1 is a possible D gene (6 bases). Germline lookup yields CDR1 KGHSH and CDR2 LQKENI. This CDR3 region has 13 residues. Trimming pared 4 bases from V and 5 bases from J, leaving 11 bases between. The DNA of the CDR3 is TGTGCCAGCTCACGAGACAGGTTTACTGAAGCTTTCTTT. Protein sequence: CASSRDRFTEAFF.

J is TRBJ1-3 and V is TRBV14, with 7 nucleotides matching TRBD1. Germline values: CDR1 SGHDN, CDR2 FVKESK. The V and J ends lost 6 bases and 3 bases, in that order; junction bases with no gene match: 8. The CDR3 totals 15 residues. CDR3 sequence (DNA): TGTGCCAGCAGTCCCGACAGGGCTTATGGAAACACCATATATTTT. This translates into CASSPDRAYGNTIYF.

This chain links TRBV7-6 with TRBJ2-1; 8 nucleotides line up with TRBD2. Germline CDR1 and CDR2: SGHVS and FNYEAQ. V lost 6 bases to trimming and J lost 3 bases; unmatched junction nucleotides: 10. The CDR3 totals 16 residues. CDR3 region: CASSKDRGGYYNEQFF. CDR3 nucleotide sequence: TGTGCCAGCAGTAAGGACCGGGGGGGATACTACAATGAGCAGTTCTTC.

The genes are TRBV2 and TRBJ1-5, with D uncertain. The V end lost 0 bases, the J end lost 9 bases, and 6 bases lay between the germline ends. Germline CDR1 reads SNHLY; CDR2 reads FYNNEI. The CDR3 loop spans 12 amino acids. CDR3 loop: CASSEARWPQHF. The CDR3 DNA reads TGTGCCAGCAGTGAAGCTAGATGGCCCCAGCATTTT.